This note documents a single T cell receptor (beta chain) sequence. What it recognizes is unknown. The sample originates from a study of Ad26.COV2.S vaccination and SARS-CoV-2 variants. This CDR3 region has 17 residues. Trimming took 3 bases from V and 2 from J; bases not matched to a gene: 6. Germline CDR1 is KGHSH and CDR2 is LQKENI. Treatment: roughly 18 received Ad26.COV2.S at low or high dose, single or two shots; about 5 received placebo; per-sample allocation not given. Specimen acquisition occurred on day 63 following the initial vaccine or placebo injection. This person who donated was an adult of 18-55 years in Boston. Profiling relied on immunoSEQ multiplex PCR, and the TCRdb table lists in-frame clones only, not all of them. The sample shows more than 350,000 clones, about 93% of them seen only once. Study results and caveats: Substantial breadth was reportedly displayed by spike-specific CD8+ and CD4+ T cell responses after vaccination. Among vaccine recipients, spike-specific TCR breadth exceeded that of placebo recipients.

The receptor was derived from a person between 18 and 59 years old who received the Ad26.COV2.S COVID-19 vaccine or a placebo. V is TRBV18 and J is TRBJ2-1; TRBD2 aligns across 11 bases. This specimen was peripheral blood, taken in a trial of Ad26.COV2.S vaccine versus placebo. In nucleotides, the CDR3 is TGTGCCAGCTCACCCCGTCTAGCGGGAGGCCCCTACAATGAGCAGTTCTTC. It yields the protein CASSPRLAGGPYNEQFF.